Below, 11 T cell receptor beta chains from the same sample are listed, as sequenced in a study of CD8+ T cells in alopecia areata. TCR sequencing used cDNA made by reverse transcription of extracted RNA. Using immunoSEQ multiplex PCR, the repertoire was profiled, and TCRdb retains in-frame clones only, with some absent. The sample yields more than 90,000 clones, roughly 68% seen once. The material sequenced was CD4+ T cells sorted from blood. The receptor set was obtained from a human donor in good health.

This clone occurred a few times. The chain links TRBV7-2 to TRBJ1-4, with a weak D call TRBD1 (5 bases). Trimming took 5 bases from V and 8 from J, leaving 15 bases between them. CDR1 and CDR2 from the germline V gene are SGHTA and FQGNSA. The length of the CDR3 is 14 residues. The CDR3 region is CASSPPGVREKLFF. Written as DNA, the CDR3 is TGTGCCAGCAGCCCCCCGGGGGTTAGGGAAAAACTGTTTTTT.

This clone was counted a single time. V is TRBV6-5 and J is TRBJ1-6, with 7 bases identical to TRBD1. Germline values: CDR1 MNHEY, CDR2 SVGAGI. The CDR3 is made up of 15 amino acids. Trimming at V came to 6 bases and at J to 7 bases, leaving 9 bases not matched to a gene. CDR3 DNA sequence: TGTGCCAGCAGACGGAACCGGGACAGCAATTCACCCCTCCACTTT. Translating it yields CASRRNRDSNSPLHF.

The chain employs TRBV7-9 and TRBJ2-5; no firm D call. The germline gives CDR1 SEHNR, CDR2 FQNEAQ (reference sequence). V lost 1 base to trimming and J lost 4 bases, with 7 bases between them. The CDR3 contains 13 residues. In DNA form, the CDR3 reads TGTGCCAGCAGCTTAGTCTCCGTAGAGACCCAGTACTTC. It codes for CASSLVSVETQYF.

V is TRBV11-2 and J is TRBJ2-5; perhaps TRBD2 as D (6 bases). The V gene's germline CDR1 is SGHAT and CDR2 FQNNGV. The CDR3 covers 13 residues. V lost 8 bases to trimming and J lost 7 bases, with 17 bases between them. The CDR3: CASAVGTQGTQYF. CDR3 bases: TGTGCCAGCGCGGTCGGGACTCAGGGGACCCAGTACTTC. Using reference TRBV11-2 and TRBJ2-5 for the parts outside the CDR3, the full variable domain is EAGVAQSPRYKIIEKRQSVAFWCNPISGHATLYWYQQILGQGPKLLIQFQNNGVVDDSQLPKDRFSAERLKGVDSTLKIQPAKLEDSAVYLCASAVGTQGTQYFGPGTRLLVL.

The chain joins TRBV7-9 to TRBJ2-7; weak D call: TRBD1 (6 bases). The CDR3 totals 12 residues. V lost 4 bases and J 5 bases, leaving 9 bases between the germline ends. The germline V gene has CDR1 SEHNR and CDR2 FQNEAQ (reference sequence). DNA of the CDR3: TGTGCCAGCAGCTCAGGGGTGAACGAGCAGTACTTC. Its translation is CASSSGVNEQYF.

The V call is TRBV30, the J call TRBJ2-1; the match to TRBD2 covers 11 bases. CDR1 GTSNPN and CDR2 SVGIG come from the germline V gene (reference sequence). There are 17 residues in the CDR3. The V segment lost 0 bases and the J segment 1 base; nucleotides outside the gene matches: 5. In nucleotides, the CDR3 is TGTGCCTGGAGTGTACTTAGCGGGGGGGTGTCCTACAATGAGCAGTTCTTC. This sequence encodes CAWSVLSGGVSYNEQFF. Combining the CDR3 with reference TRBV30 and TRBJ2-1 gives the whole variable domain SQTIHQWPATLVQPVGSPLSLECTVEGTSNPNLYWYRQAAGRGLQLLFYSVGIGQISSEVPQNLSASRPQDRQFILSSKKLLLSDSGFYLCAWSVLSGGVSYNEQFFGPGTRLTVL.

The CDR3 region is CASCRDRATDTQYF. For the CDR3, the DNA is TGTGCCAGCTGCCGGGACAGGGCCACAGATACGCAGTATTTT. The genes are TRBV2 and TRBJ2-3; 9 bases are a match to TRBD1. J lost 2 bases, V lost 8 bases, and 5 bases had no gene match. Per germline, CDR1 SNHLY and CDR2 FYNNEI. The CDR3 is 14 residues long.

The rearrangement joins TRBV30 to TRBJ1-2, with a weak D call TRBD1 (5 bases). This CDR3 contains 14 residues. CDR1 is GTSNPN, CDR2 SVGIG, per germline (reference sequence). The ends were cut back, 2 bases at V and 8 bases at J, with 18 bases in the middle. The CDR3 reads CAWSWGREGRGYTF. The CDR3 region has the DNA TGTGCCTGGAGTTGGGGCAGGGAGGGTAGAGGCTACACCTTC.

This chain joins TRBV19 and TRBJ1-1; no clear D. Germline CDR1 is LNHDA and CDR2 is SQIVND (reference sequence). The CDR3 runs to 14 residues. Trimming pared 3 bases from V and 1 base from J, leaving 9 bases between. The DNA of the CDR3 is TGTGCCAGTAGTATGCGAGTGTCGAACACTGAAGCTTTCTTT. Translating gives CASSMRVSNTEAFF.

The CDR3 reads CASSLTGTGLFNEQFF. The CDR3 region has the DNA TGTGCCAGCAGCTTAACCGGGACAGGGCTTTTCAATGAGCAGTTCTTC. The genes are TRBV7-2 and TRBJ2-1; TRBD1 agrees at 9 bases. The J segment lost 6 bases and the V segment lost 2 bases, leaving 8 bases of the junction unmatched. CDR1 and CDR2 from the germline V gene are SGHTA and FQGNSA. There are 16 residues in the CDR3.

The chain uses TRBV5-4 and TRBJ2-3; 10 bases match TRBD1. Germline assignment: CDR1 SGHNT and CDR2 YYREEE (reference sequence). The CDR3 totals 14 residues. The junction had 4 bases not matched to a gene; V was cut back by 5 bases and J by 4 bases. CDR3 sequence reads: CASSPTGGSDTQYF. CDR3 DNA sequence: TGTGCCAGCAGTCCGACAGGGGGCTCAGATACGCAGTATTTT. Looking up the rest from reference TRBV5-4 and TRBJ2-3 gives the full variable domain: ETGVTQSPTHLIKTRGQQVTLRCSSQSGHNTVSWYQQALGQGPQFIFQYYREEENGRGNFPPRFSGLQFPNYSSELNVNALELDDSALYLCASSPTGGSDTQYFGPGTRLTVL.